This passage covers 25 T cell receptor beta chains from one sample sequenced in a study of CD8+CD57+ T cells in acquired aplastic anemia. The use of genomic DNA as template underpinned the TCR beta VDJ and CDR3 profiling. From the reads, TCRdb called clonotypes with MiXCR, one entry per CDR3 protein. The sample includes 150,000 to 200,000 distinct CDR3 sequences, roughly 48% seen only once; the top ten take 1.1%. Sequenced: sorted CD4+, CD8+, or CD8+CD57+ T cells (not recorded which) from PBMCs. The receptors were sampled from a human donor in good health.

This chain links TRBV6-4 with TRBJ2-3; 8 bases align to TRBD2. Per germline, CDR1 MRHNA and CDR2 SNTAGT. The CDR3 consists of 15 residues. V shed 0 bases and J 7 bases; nucleotides not matched to a gene: 6. The CDR3 is CASSDSSGGRNTQYF. The DNA for the CDR3 is TGTGCCAGCAGTGACTCGTCGGGGGGGCGAAATACGCAGTATTTT.

This clonotype has ten or more counts. The CDR3 nucleotides are TGTGCCAGCAGTTTCGATCTGAACACTGAAGCTTTCTTT. Its translation: CASSFDLNTEAFF. This chain links TRBV12-3 or TRBV12-4 with TRBJ1-1; D is undetermined. This CDR3 contains 13 residues. Trimming took off 3 bases at V and 0 bases at J, with 5 bases between the two ends.

This clonotype was counted between two and nine times. The rearrangement links TRBV18 to TRBJ2-7; the D gene is possibly TRBD1 (6 bases). The CDR3 length is 15 residues. Germline V CDR1 and CDR2: KGHSH, LQKENI. V was cut by 0 bases and J by 4 bases, with 13 bases left in between. The CDR3 is CASSPPAYQGYEQYF. The CDR3 nucleotides are TGTGCCAGCTCACCACCAGCATATCAGGGGTACGAGCAGTACTTC.

There are many counts of this clonotype. The V call is TRBV11-2, the J call TRBJ1-1; TRBD1 might be the D (5 bases). The germline V gene encodes CDR1 SGHAT and CDR2 FQNNGV. The CDR3 has 16 amino acids. V lost 7 bases and J 4 bases, leaving 22 bases between the germline ends. The CDR3 protein is CASNNPRGAGSTEAFF. CDR3 coding DNA: TGTGCCAGCAACAACCCTCGAGGAGCAGGGAGCACTGAAGCTTTCTTT.

The genes are TRBV29-1 and TRBJ2-1, with D perhaps TRBD2 (5 bases). The CDR3 sequence is 13 residues long. The V and J ends lost 4 bases and 4 bases respectively, with 11 bases between them. CDR1 and CDR2 (germline): SQVTM, ANQGSEA. The CDR3 DNA is TGCAGCGTTGGGCTAGCCGCGTACAATGAGCAGTTCTTC. Protein: CSVGLAAYNEQFF.

This clonotype appeared a single time. The V gene is TRBV5-1, the J gene TRBJ1-4; D gene unclear. The CDR3 runs to 16 residues. Germline-derived CDR1 and CDR2 are SGHRS and YFSETQ. The V end lost 4 bases, the J end lost 0 bases, and 13 bases lay between the germline ends. This chain's CDR3 is CASSPVGQTTNEKLFF. CDR3 sequence (DNA): TGCGCCAGCAGCCCCGTTGGGCAGACAACTAATGAAAAACTGTTTTTT.

This clonotype was counted ten times or more. The chain uses TRBV7-3 and TRBJ1-1, with TRBD1 as a possible D gene (6 bases). The V end was cut by 5 bases, the J end by 0 bases, with 19 bases between. The CDR3 consists of 17 residues. Germline V gene data show CDR1 as SGHTA and CDR2 as FQGTGA. CDR3 in amino acids: CASSLRGGRAMNTEAFF. The CDR3 nucleotides are TGTGCCAGCAGCCTGCGCGGGGGCAGAGCCATGAACACTGAAGCTTTCTTT.

With respect to this clonotype: The junction departs from the called germline gene at one end, perhaps through a read error. The V gene is TRBV12-3 or TRBV12-4, the J gene TRBJ1-1; TRBD1 matches at 7 bases. The CDR3 runs to 14 residues. CDR3 coding DNA: TGTGCCAGCAGGACGCAGGGGGTTTACACTGAAGCTCGCTTT. This encodes CASRTQGVYTEARF.

The chain combines TRBV19 with TRBJ1-1; the match to TRBD1 covers 7 bases. Germline V gene lookup returns CDR1 LNHDA and CDR2 SQIVND (reference sequence). Unmatched junction bases numbered 4, after V lost 5 bases and J lost 4 bases. The CDR3 has 13 amino acids. The CDR3 sequence: CASSPDRSTEAFF. The CDR3 coding sequence is TGTGCCAGTAGTCCGGACAGGAGCACTGAAGCTTTCTTT.

This clonotype has ten or more counts. This chain uses TRBV24-1 with TRBJ2-1, with 10 bases matching TRBD2. The V and J ends lost 4 bases and 5 bases, in that order; junction bases with no gene match: 4. The CDR3 is 15 amino acids. Germline CDR1 reads KGHDR; CDR2 reads SFDVKD. CDR3: CATSDKRGGNNEQFF. In DNA form, the CDR3 reads TGTGCCACCAGTGACAAGCGGGGGGGAAACAATGAGCAGTTCTTC.

At least ten counts were recorded for this clonotype. V usage is TRBV10-2 and J usage is TRBJ1-2; D may be TRBD1 (5 bases). The length of the CDR3 is 14 residues. Germline CDR1 is WSHSY and CDR2 is SAAADI. V lost 2 bases and J lost 6, with 13 bases in between. The DNA for the CDR3 is TGCGCCAGCAGTGAGAGTGGGACCCCGGATGGCTACACCTTC. It encodes CASSESGTPDGYTF.

The sample holds many counts of this clonotype. This chain connects TRBV4-2 to TRBJ2-7, with D possibly being TRBD2 (5 bases). V dropped 0 bases and J dropped 0 bases, with 6 bases sitting between them. The CDR3 is 14 amino acids. The germline V gene encodes CDR1 LGHNA and CDR2 YNFKEQ. CDR3 sequence reads: CASSQDRDSYEQYF. Here the CDR3 DNA reads TGTGCCAGCAGCCAAGATCGGGACTCCTACGAGCAGTACTTC.

A single count supports this clonotype. This chain links TRBV25-1 with TRBJ1-4; tentatively, D is TRBD1 (6 bases). Trimming removed 4 bases at V and 10 bases at J, with 16 bases between. Looked up from germline, CDR1 is MGHDK and CDR2 is SYGVNS. There are 14 residues in the CDR3. CDR3 region: CASSGSGALGKLFF. The CDR3 DNA is TGTGCCAGCAGTGGATCAGGGGCTCTGGGAAAACTGTTTTTT.

This chain uses TRBV19 with TRBJ2-1; TRBD2 agrees at 10 bases. CDR1 is LNHDA, CDR2 SQIVND, per germline (reference sequence). Trimming cost V 5 bases and J 3 bases; bases outside gene matches: 1. The CDR3 length is 14 residues. CDR3 loop: CASSLAGDYNEQFF. The CDR3 DNA sequence: TGTGCCAGTAGTCTAGCGGGGGACTACAATGAGCAGTTCTTC.

The gene calls are TRBV10-3 and TRBJ1-1; D might be TRBD1 (6 bases). V lost 2 bases and J lost 3, with 13 bases in between. Germline values: CDR1 ENHRY, CDR2 SYGVKD. The CDR3 sequence is 15 residues long. The CDR3 sequence is CAISETQGKDTEAFF. In DNA form, the CDR3 reads TGTGCCATCAGTGAGACCCAGGGGAAGGACACTGAAGCTTTCTTT.

This clonotype was recorded at least ten times. The gene calls are TRBV7-3 and TRBJ2-5, with D possibly TRBD1 on 6 matching bases. V was trimmed by 5 bases and J by 2 bases, leaving 12 bases between them. The germline CDR1 and CDR2 sequences are SGHTA and FQGTGA. The CDR3 extends over 14 amino acids. The DNA for the CDR3 is TGTGCCAGCAGCCGGATCGGACAGCAAGAGACCCAGTACTTC. Protein: CASSRIGQQETQYF.

The CDR3 nucleotides are TGTGCCAACAGCCGCACCGGTTACGAGCAGTACTTC. Amino acids: CANSRTGYEQYF. The chain is built from TRBV2 and TRBJ2-7, with D uncertain. Germline V gene sequence: CDR1 SNHLY, CDR2 FYNNEI. Trimming cost V 10 bases and J 4 bases, with 14 bases left between them. CDR3 length: 12 amino acids.

The chain combines TRBV12-3 or TRBV12-4 with TRBJ2-1; 11 nucleotides agree with TRBD2. V shed 7 bases and J 2 bases; nucleotides not matched to a gene: 4. There are 15 residues in the CDR3. DNA of the CDR3: TGTGCCAGCAAAAAACTAGCGGGGGCCTACAATGAGCAGTTCTTC. Its protein product is CASKKLAGAYNEQFF.

This clonotype was observed at least ten times. The chain links TRBV20-1 to TRBJ2-1; 10 bases are shared with TRBD2. Trimming removed 3 bases from V and 8 bases from J; junction bases left unmatched: 16. Germline lookup yields CDR1 DFQATT and CDR2 SNEGSKA (reference sequence). The length of the CDR3 is 17 residues. The CDR3 protein is CSASMLAGVSRGDEQFF. The CDR3, as DNA: TGCAGTGCTAGTATGCTAGCGGGAGTAAGTAGGGGCGATGAGCAGTTCTTC.

This clonotype was seen many times. The V gene is TRBV25-1, the J gene TRBJ1-4, with TRBD1 matching 8 bases. This CDR3 spans 15 amino acids. Germline V lookup: CDR1 MGHDK, CDR2 SYGVNS. The ends lost 6 bases at V and 8 bases at J; junction bases unmatched: 11. The CDR3 is CASRPSGGGLEKLFF. CDR3 nucleotide sequence: TGTGCCAGCAGGCCCTCAGGGGGCGGCTTAGAAAAACTGTTTTTT.

This chain connects TRBV10-2 to TRBJ2-5, with TRBD2 as a possible D gene (5 bases). From germline, CDR1 is WSHSY and CDR2 SAAADI. CDR3 length: 13 residues. Trimming pared 6 bases from V and 4 bases from J, leaving 12 bases between. The CDR3 reads CASRRTHRETQYF. In DNA, the CDR3 is TGCGCCAGCAGGAGGACTCATCGAGAGACCCAGTACTTC.

This clonotype showed up just once. A clone one base away is much larger, so this may be a read error. No conserved phenylalanine or tryptophan is present at the end of the CDR3, so a read error is the likely explanation. The rearrangement uses TRBV30 and TRBJ1-6; 8 nucleotides line up with TRBD1. The CDR3 is made up of 13 amino acids. Germline CDR1 reads GTSNPN; CDR2 reads SVGIG (reference sequence). J was trimmed by 13 bases and V by 4 bases; bases with no gene match: 9. The CDR3 DNA is TGTGCCTGGATGGGGGACAGGAGCTCGCCCCTCCACCTT. Residues: CAWMGDRSSPLHL.

This clonotype was detected once. A much bigger clone sits one base away, suggesting this may be a read error. The V gene is TRBV5-1, the J gene TRBJ2-1; no firm D call. Germline-derived CDR1 and CDR2 are SGHRS and YFSETQ. This CDR3 contains 15 residues. For the CDR3, the DNA is TGCGCCAGCAGCTTGGTTGGCCCCTCCTGCAATGAGCAGTTCTTC. As protein: CASSLVGPSCNEQFF.

This clonotype was counted many times. CDR3 amino acids: CASSLGRAVGTGELFF. CDR3 sequence (DNA): TGTGCCAGCAGTTTGGGCAGGGCAGTCGGCACCGGGGAGCTGTTTTTT. J is TRBJ2-2 and V is TRBV27, with D perhaps TRBD1 (5 bases). Trimming removed 3 bases from V and 4 bases from J, with 15 bases in between. Germline CDR1 MNHEY, CDR2 SMNVEV (reference sequence). CDR3 length: 16 amino acids.

V and J are TRBV2 and TRBJ2-7, with D perhaps matching TRBD2 (6 bases). Germline CDR1 and CDR2: SNHLY and FYNNEI. V shed 2 bases and J shed 2 bases, with 10 bases lying between them. The CDR3 length is 14 residues. This CDR3 is CASSEWGETYEQYF. The CDR3 region has the DNA TGTGCCAGCAGTGAATGGGGGGAGACCTACGAGCAGTACTTC.